This T cell receptor (beta chain) was observed in a study of blood T cells in healthy people across ages. A second PCR, run for roughly 6 to 11 cycles, used a sample-barcoded 5' primer plus a J-beta primer mix. MiXCR, run by TCRdb on the 5' RACE reads, gives a single entry per CDR3 protein. The table records about 720,000 distinct CDR3 sequences, around 25% of them present only once. V was clipped by 6 bases and J by 2 bases, with 14 bases between them. The germline CDR1 and CDR2 sequences are MNHEY and SVGAGI. This CDR3 has 14 residues. Notes on the study in general: Unsorted PBMCs prevented conclusive naive versus antigen-experienced comparison. Long-lived donors had more naive CD4+ cells and higher diversity than aged donors.

This clonotype was seen more than once but under ten times. Its antigen is unidentified. The sample was also reused in another study, on T cells of mothers and their children. As that study records: Study donors consisted of three healthy Caucasian mothers and their six children. Related mother-child pairs shared slightly more overlap than unrelated pairs, but the difference was non-significant.

The V call is TRBV6-5, the J call TRBJ2-7, with D perhaps matching TRBD1 (6 bases). This receptor was taken from a boy aged 5-17 years in good health. The sample comprised blood. CDR3 DNA: TGTGCCAGCAGCCACGAGGGACACCCCTACGAGCAGTACTTC. It codes for CASSHEGHPYEQYF.